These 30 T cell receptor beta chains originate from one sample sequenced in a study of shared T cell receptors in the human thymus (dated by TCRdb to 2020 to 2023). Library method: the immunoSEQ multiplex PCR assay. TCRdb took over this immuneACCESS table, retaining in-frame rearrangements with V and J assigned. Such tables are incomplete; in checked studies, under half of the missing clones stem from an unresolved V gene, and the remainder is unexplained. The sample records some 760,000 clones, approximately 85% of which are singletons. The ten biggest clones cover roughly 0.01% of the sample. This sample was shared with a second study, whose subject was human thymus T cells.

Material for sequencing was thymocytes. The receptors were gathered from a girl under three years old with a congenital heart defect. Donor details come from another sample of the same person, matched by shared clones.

The CDR3: CASSYKGAQNTEAFF. The CDR3 coding sequence is TGTGCCAGCAGTTATAAGGGGGCCCAGAACACTGAAGCTTTCTTT. The chain employs TRBV6-5 and TRBJ1-1, with TRBD1 identical over 7 bases. This CDR3 spans 15 amino acids. Looked up from germline, CDR1 is MNHEY and CDR2 is SVGAGI. J gave up 1 base and V 3 bases, and 5 bases lay outside the gene matches.

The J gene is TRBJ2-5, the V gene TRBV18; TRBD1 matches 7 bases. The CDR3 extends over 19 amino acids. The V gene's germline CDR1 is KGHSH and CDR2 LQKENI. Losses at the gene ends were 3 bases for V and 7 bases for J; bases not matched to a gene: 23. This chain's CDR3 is CASSPTERPDRAPCGTQYF. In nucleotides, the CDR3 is TGTGCCAGCTCACCCACCGAAAGACCCGACAGGGCGCCCTGTGGGACCCAGTACTTC.

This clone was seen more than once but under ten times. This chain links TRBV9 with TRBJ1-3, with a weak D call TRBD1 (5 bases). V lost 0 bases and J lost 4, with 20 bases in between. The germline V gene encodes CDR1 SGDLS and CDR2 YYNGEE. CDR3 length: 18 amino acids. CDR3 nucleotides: TGTGCCAGCAGCGTAGTATCCCGGAGGGCCCGGGGGGGAAACACCATATATTTT. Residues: CASSVVSRRARGGNTIYF.

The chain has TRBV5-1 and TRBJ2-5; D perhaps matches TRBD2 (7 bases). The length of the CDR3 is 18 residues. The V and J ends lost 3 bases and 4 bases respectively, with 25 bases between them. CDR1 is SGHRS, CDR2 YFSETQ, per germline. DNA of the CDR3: TGCGCCAGCAGCTGGCACAAAAGGCCCGGGGGGCTGGGAGAGACCCAGTACTTC. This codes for CASSWHKRPGGLGETQYF. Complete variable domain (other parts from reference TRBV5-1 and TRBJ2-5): KAGVTQTPRYLIKTRGQQVTLSCSPISGHRSVSWYQQTPGQGLQFLFEYFSETQRNKGNFPGRFSGRQFSNSRSEMNVSTLELGDSALYLCASSWHKRPGGLGETQYFGPGTRLLVL.

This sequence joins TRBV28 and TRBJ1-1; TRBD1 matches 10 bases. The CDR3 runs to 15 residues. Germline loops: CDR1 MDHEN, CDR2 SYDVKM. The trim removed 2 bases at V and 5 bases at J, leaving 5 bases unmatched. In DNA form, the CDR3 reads TGTGCCAGCAGTTTAACCGGGACAGGGGTGACTGAAGCTTTCTTT. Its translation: CASSLTGTGVTEAFF. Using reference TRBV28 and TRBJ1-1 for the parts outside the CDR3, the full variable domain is DVKVTQSSRYLVKRTGEKVFLECVQDMDHENMFWYRQDPGLGLRLIYFSYDVKMKEKGDIPEGYSVSREKKERFSLILESASTNQTSMYLCASSLTGTGVTEAFFGQGTRLTVV.

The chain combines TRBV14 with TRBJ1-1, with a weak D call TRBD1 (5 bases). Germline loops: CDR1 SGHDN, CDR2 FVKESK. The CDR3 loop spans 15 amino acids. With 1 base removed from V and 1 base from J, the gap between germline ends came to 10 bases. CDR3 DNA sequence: TGTGCCAGCAGCCAAGCTGACACAGGGAACACTGAAGCTTTCTTT. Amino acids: CASSQADTGNTEAFF. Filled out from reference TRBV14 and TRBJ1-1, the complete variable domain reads EAGVTQFPSHSVIEKGQTVTLRCDPISGHDNLYWYRRVMGKEIKFLLHFVKESKQDESGMPNNRFLAERTGGTYSTLKVQPAELEDSGVYFCASSQADTGNTEAFFGQGTRLTVV.

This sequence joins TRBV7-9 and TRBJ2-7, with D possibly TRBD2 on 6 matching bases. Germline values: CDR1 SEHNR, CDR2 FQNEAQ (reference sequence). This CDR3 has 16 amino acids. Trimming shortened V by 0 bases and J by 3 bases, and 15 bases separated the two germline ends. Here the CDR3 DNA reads TGTGCCAGCAGCTTAGCGATGGGGGGAAACCTCTACGAGCAGTACTTC. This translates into CASSLAMGGNLYEQYF.

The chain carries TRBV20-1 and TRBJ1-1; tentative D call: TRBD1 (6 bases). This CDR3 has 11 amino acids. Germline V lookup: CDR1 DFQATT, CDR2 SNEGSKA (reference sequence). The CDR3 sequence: CRGHLNTEAFF. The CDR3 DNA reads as TGCAGGGGACACCTGAACACTGAAGCTTTCTTT.

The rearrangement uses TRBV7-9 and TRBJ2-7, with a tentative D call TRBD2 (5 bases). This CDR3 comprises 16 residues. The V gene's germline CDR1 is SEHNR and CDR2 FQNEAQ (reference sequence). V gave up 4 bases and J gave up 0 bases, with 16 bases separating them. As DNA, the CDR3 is TGTGCCAGCAGCTCACACCTCGGGGTTAGCTCCTACGAGCAGTACTTC. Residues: CASSSHLGVSSYEQYF.

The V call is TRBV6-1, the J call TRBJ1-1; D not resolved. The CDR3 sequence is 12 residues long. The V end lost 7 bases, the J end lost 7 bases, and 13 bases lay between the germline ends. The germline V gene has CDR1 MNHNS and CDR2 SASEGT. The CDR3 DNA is TGTGCCAGCAAGCCCGCGAGGATTGAAGCTTTCTTT. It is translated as CASKPARIEAFF.

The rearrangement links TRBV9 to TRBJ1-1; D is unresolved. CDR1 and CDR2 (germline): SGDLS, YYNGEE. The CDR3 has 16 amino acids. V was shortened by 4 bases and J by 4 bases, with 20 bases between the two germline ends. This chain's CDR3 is CASSPAPRKRVTEAFF. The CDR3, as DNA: TGTGCCAGCAGCCCCGCCCCGCGGAAGAGGGTCACTGAAGCTTTCTTT.

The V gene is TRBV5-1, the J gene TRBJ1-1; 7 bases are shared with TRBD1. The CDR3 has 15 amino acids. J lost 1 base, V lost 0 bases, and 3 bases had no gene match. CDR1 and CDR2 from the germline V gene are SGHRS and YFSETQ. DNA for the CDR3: TGCGCCAGCAGCTTGGTGACAGGGACGAACACTGAAGCTTTCTTT. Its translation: CASSLVTGTNTEAFF.

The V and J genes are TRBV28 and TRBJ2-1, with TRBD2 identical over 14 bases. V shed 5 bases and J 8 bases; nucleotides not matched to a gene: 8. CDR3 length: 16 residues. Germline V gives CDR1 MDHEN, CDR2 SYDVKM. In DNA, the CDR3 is TGTGCCAGCAGTCCACGACTAGCGGGGGGGGTCGATGAGCAGTTCTTC. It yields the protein CASSPRLAGGVDEQFF.

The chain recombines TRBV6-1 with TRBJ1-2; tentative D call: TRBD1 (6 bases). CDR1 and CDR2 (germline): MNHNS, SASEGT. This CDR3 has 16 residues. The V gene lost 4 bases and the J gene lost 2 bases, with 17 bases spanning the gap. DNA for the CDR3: TGTGCCAGCAGTGCTCCGGGACACTTTCCCAACTATGGCTACACCTTC. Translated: CASSAPGHFPNYGYTF.

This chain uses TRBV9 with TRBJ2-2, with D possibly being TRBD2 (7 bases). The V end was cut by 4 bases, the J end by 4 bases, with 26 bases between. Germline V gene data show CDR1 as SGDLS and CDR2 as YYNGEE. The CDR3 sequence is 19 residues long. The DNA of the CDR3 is TGTGCCAGCAGCCCCCTACCGGGACGGGGGCCGGGGGGCACCGGGGAGCTGTTTTTT. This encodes CASSPLPGRGPGGTGELFF.

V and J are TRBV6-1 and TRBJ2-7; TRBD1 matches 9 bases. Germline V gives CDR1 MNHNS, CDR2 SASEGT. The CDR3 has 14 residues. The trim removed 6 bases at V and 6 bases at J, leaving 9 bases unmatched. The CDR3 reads CASRARDRVPEQYF. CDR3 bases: TGTGCCAGCAGGGCCCGGGACAGGGTACCCGAGCAGTACTTC.

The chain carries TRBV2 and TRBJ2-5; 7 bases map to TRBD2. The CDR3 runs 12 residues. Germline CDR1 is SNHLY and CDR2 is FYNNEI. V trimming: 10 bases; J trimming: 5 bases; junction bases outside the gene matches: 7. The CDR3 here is CAKEPRGETQYF. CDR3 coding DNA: TGTGCCAAAGAGCCGCGGGGGGAGACCCAGTACTTC.

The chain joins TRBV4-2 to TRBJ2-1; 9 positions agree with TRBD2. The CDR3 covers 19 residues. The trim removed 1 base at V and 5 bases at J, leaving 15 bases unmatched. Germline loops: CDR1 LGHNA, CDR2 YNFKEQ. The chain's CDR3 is CASSQARGGGASRDNEQFF. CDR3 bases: TGTGCCAGCAGCCAAGCCCGGGGCGGGGGGGCCTCCCGGGACAATGAGCAGTTCTTC.

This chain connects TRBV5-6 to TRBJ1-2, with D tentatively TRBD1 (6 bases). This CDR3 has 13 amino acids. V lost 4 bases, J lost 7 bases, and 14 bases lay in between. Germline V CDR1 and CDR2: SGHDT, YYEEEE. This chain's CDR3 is CASSTEQGAGYTF. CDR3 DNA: TGTGCCAGCAGCACAGAACAGGGTGCTGGCTACACCTTC.

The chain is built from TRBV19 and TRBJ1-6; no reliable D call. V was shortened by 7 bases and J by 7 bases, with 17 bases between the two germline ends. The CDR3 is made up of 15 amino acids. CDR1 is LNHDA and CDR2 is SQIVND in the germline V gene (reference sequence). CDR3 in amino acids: CASIKKARENSPLHF. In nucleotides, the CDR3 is TGTGCCAGTATAAAAAAAGCCCGGGAAAATTCACCCCTCCACTTT.

The CDR3 coding sequence is TGTGCCTGGAGCGAGACAGGGGAGGAAAGCAATCAGCCCCAGCATTTT. Encoded protein: CAWSETGEESNQPQHF. This chain links TRBV30 with TRBJ1-5; the match to TRBD1 covers 8 bases. The CDR3 has 16 residues. CDR1 GTSNPN and CDR2 SVGIG come from the germline V gene (reference sequence). The junction had 8 bases not matched to a gene; V was cut back by 3 bases and J by 1 base.

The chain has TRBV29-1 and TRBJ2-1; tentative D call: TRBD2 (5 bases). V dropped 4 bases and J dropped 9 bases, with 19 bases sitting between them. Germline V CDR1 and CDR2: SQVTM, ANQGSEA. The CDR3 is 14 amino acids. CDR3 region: CSVGVRSAAFEQFF. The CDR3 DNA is TGCAGCGTTGGAGTCCGTTCAGCGGCATTTGAGCAGTTCTTC.

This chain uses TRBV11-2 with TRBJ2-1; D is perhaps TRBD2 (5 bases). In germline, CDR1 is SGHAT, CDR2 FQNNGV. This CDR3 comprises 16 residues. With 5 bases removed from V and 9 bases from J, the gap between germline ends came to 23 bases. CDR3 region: CASSQAPPKRYGEQFF. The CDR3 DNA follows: TGTGCCAGCAGCCAAGCCCCCCCTAAGCGGTATGGTGAGCAGTTCTTC.

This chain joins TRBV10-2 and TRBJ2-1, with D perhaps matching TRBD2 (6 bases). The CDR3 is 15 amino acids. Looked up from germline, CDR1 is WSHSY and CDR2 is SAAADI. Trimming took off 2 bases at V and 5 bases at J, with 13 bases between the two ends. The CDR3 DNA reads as TGCGCCAGCAGTGAGAGGCAGGGAGGAGACAATGAGCAGTTCTTC. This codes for CASSERQGGDNEQFF.

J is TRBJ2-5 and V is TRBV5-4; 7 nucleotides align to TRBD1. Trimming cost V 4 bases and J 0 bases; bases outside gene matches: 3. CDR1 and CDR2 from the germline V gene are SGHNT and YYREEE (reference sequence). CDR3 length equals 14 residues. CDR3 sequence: CASSLGTDQETQYF. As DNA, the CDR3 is TGTGCCAGCAGCCTTGGGACAGACCAAGAGACCCAGTACTTC.

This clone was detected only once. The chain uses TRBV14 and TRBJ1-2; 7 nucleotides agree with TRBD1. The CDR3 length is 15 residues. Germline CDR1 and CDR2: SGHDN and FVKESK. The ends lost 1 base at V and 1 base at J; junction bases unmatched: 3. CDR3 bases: TGTGCCAGCAGCCAAGTGCGACAGGGTAACTATGGCTACACCTTC. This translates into CASSQVRQGNYGYTF.

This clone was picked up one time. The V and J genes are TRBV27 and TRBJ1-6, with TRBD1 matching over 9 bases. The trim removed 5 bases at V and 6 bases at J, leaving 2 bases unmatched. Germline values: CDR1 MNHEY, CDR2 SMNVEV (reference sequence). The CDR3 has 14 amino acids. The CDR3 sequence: CASSKDRGNSPLHF. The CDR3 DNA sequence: TGTGCCAGCAGTAAGGACAGGGGTAATTCACCCCTCCACTTT.

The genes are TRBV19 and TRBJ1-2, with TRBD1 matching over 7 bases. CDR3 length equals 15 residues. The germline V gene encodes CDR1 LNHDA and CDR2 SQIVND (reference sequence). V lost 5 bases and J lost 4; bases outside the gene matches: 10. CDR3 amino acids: CASSDRARSCYGYTF. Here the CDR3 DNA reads TGTGCCAGTAGTGACAGGGCTCGAAGCTGCTATGGCTACACCTTC.

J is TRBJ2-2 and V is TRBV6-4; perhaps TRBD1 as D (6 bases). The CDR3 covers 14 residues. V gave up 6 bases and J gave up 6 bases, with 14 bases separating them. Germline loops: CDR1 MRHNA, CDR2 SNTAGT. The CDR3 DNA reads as TGTGCCAGCAGGGACAGAGGTTTAGCCGGGGAGCTGTTTTTT. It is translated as CASRDRGLAGELFF.

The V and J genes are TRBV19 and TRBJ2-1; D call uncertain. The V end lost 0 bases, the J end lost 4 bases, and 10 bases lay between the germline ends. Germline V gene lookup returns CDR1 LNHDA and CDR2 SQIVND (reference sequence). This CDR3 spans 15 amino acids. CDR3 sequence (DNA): TGTGCCAGTAGTATAGAGGTATGGAGATACAATGAGCAGTTCTTC. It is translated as CASSIEVWRYNEQFF.